This record covers a single TCR beta chain. This sample is part of a study of T cells expressing NK-cell markers. Template switching by 5'RACE with UMIs generated the TCR beta cDNA. TCRdb re-called the 5' RACE reads and shows each CDR3 protein once, DNA omitted. Recorded for this sample: over 350,000 distinct CDR3 sequences. The CDR3 covers 15 residues. CDR1 is SQVTM, CDR2 ANQGSEA, per germline. This sequence originates from a woman between 45 and 60 years old in good health. This rearrangement joins TRBV29-1 to TRBJ2-2; TCRdb outputs TRBD2, but without DNA this stays unchecked. Sequencing input: blood T cells: a sorted CD56 or NKG2C T cell subset, CD4+ or CD8+ T cells, or bulk PBMC T cells (not recorded which). The chain's CDR3 is CSVAAGGIYTGELFF.